One sample yielded the 4 T cell receptor beta chains listed below, sequenced in a study of T cells expressing NK-cell markers. TCRdb reprocessed the 5' RACE reads, with one entry per CDR3 protein and no DNA. The sample features a few hundred thousand distinct CDR3 sequences, with approximately 4% in its top ten. Sequencing was done on a sample of blood T cells: a sorted CD56 or NKG2C T cell subset, CD4+ or CD8+ T cells, or bulk PBMC T cells (not recorded which). The receptors were gathered from a man aged 18 to 30 in good health.

The gene calls are TRBV4-1 and TRBJ1-2. This CDR3 spans 15 amino acids. From germline, CDR1 is MGHRA and CDR2 YSYEKL. The CDR3 reads CASTSAGGLGYGYTF.

The chain links TRBV20-1 to TRBJ2-5; TCRdb's assignment of TRBD1 cannot be checked, as there is no DNA. The CDR3 is 13 residues long. Germline V gene data show CDR1 as DFQATT and CDR2 as SNEGSKA (reference sequence). This CDR3 reads CSASGGAPETQYF.

The genes are TRBV4-1 and TRBJ2-1; there is no DNA to check the TCRdb D call of TRBD2. The germline V gene has CDR1 MGHRA and CDR2 YSYEKL. CDR3 length: 15 residues. The CDR3 sequence is CASSPGRAAYNEQFF.

The chain has TRBV12-3 or TRBV12-4 and TRBJ2-2; TCRdb designates TRBD1, a call that cannot be tested without DNA. This CDR3 is 19 amino acids long. CDR3 sequence: CASRPPPGQGSPNTGELFF.